This record looks at one T cell receptor beta chain sequence and its context. Its antigen is currently unknown. Repertoires were generated with immunoSEQ multiplex PCR, while TCRdb's copy carries only in-frame clones and drops some. The table includes about 680,000 clones, more than 80% detected once. This sample is part of a study of Ad26.COV2.S vaccination and SARS-CoV-2 variants. Whole-study context: Donor participated within the Ad26.COV2.S arm of the COV1001 trial. Regarding the study as a whole: People given the vaccine had a wider spike-specific TCR breadth than placebo recipients did.

Germline assignment: CDR1 MNHEY and CDR2 SVGAGI. The CDR3 runs to 12 residues. V lost 6 bases, J lost 2 bases, and 8 bases lay in between. Treatment of the sample: around 19 received Ad26.COV2.S at low or high dose, single or two shots; a few received placebo; per-sample allocation not given. Day 63 following the first vaccine or placebo injection was when the samples were taken. Boston hosted the donor, who was an adult aged 18-55 years. The chain recombines TRBV6-5 with TRBJ2-7; possibly TRBD1 for D (6 bases). The material was peripheral blood, obtained in a trial of Ad26.COV2.S vaccine versus placebo. The receptor comes from a person between 18 and 60 years old who received the Ad26.COV2.S COVID-19 vaccine or a placebo. CDR3 in amino acids: CASRGDTYEQYF. The CDR3, as DNA: TGTGCCAGCAGAGGGGACACCTACGAGCAGTACTTC.